The rows below give T cell receptor beta chains drawn from one sample of a study of blood T cell repertoires in COVID-19. Produced via immunoSEQ multiplex PCR; TCRdb's table is partial and in-frame only. This table has about 270,000 clones, about nine tenths appearing once. Specimen: peripheral blood. The receptors derive from a man in his forties with active or convalescent COVID-19. Each CDR3 is given with its conserved first and last residue. A D gene is named only where the DNA matches it firmly. Part of the rows lack a size; the others show once, few, many or a class for expanded clones.

TRBD2	NA	TRBJ2-2	TRBV10-2	CASGLAGSNTGELFF	TGCGCCAGCGGGCTAGCGGGGTCGAACACCGGGGAGCTGTTTTTT
NA	NA	TRBJ2-7	TRBV5-4	CASSLEVNYEQYF	TGTGCCAGCAGCTTAGAGGTCAACTACGAGCAGTACTTC
NA	NA	TRBJ2-3	TRBV7-7	CASSLDGSGGTDTQYF	TGTGCTAGCAGCTTAGACGGGAGTGGCGGCACAGATACGCAGTATTTT
TRBD2	NA	TRBJ2-1	TRBV28	CASSQILAGGRSHEQFF	TGTGCCAGCAGCCAAATCCTAGCGGGGGGGAGGAGTCATGAGCAGTTCTTC
TRBD1	few	TRBJ2-7	TRBV5-6	CASSLGTDAYEQYF	TGTGCCAGCAGCCTAGGGACAGATGCTTACGAGCAGTACTTC
TRBD1	NA	TRBJ1-5	TRBV5-5	CASSLSPQGAYQPQHF	TGTGCCAGCAGCTTGTCACCGCAGGGGGCCTACCAGCCCCAGCATTTT
NA	NA	TRBJ1-4	TRBV9	CASSAGVGGRGEKLFF	TGTGCCAGCAGCGCCGGGGTAGGGGGTAGAGGGGAAAAACTGTTTTTT
TRBD1	NA	TRBJ1-3	TRBV6-1	CASSEEFGTGGGNTIYF	TGTGCCAGCAGTGAAGAGTTCGGTACAGGGGGTGGAAACACCATATATTTT
NA	NA	TRBJ1-4	TRBV28	CASSPGGRAEKLFF	TGTGCCAGCAGCCCTGGGGGGAGGGCGGAAAAACTGTTTTTT
NA	NA	TRBJ1-1	TRBV7-9	CASSHWTANTEAFF	TGTGCCAGCAGCCACTGGACAGCTAACACTGAAGCTTTCTTT
NA	NA	TRBJ1-2	TRBV6-5	CASTIGGRGYTF	TGTGCCAGCACTATAGGGGGACGAGGCTACACCTTC
NA	NA	TRBJ2-7	TRBV3-1/TRBV3-2	CASSPGLLGYEQYF	TGTGCCAGCAGCCCGGGACTTTTGGGATACGAGCAGTACTTC
TRBD1	NA	TRBJ1-4	TRBV9	CASSPNRGFSTNEKLFF	TGTGCCAGCAGCCCGAACAGGGGGTTTTCAACTAATGAAAAACTGTTTTTT
TRBD1	NA	TRBJ1-4	TRBV5-1	CASSGGQGAGEKLFF	TGCGCCAGCAGCGGCGGACAGGGGGCGGGTGAAAAACTGTTTTTT
TRBD2	NA	TRBJ2-1	TRBV6-5	CASSNSGTSYNEQFF	TGTGCCAGCAGTAATAGCGGGACGTCCTACAATGAGCAGTTCTTC